This entry is about one TCR beta chain. Antigen: not known. This specimen belongs to a study of cytomegalovirus exposure and HLA in healthy donors. Study-wide points: Through in vitro validation, three CMV-associated chains were shown to be specific for CMV antigens.

With 60 Vbeta and 13 Jbeta primers, the PCR was carried out. Repertoires were generated with immunoSEQ multiplex PCR, while TCRdb's copy carries only in-frame clones and drops some. Found here are 180,000 or so clones, about 80% of them singletons; the top ten hold 11% to 15%. The CDR3 has 14 residues. V was pared by 5 bases and J by 9 bases, with 14 bases between. Germline V CDR1 and CDR2: SGHTA, FQGNSA. The sequencing input was PBMCs. V is TRBV7-2 and J is TRBJ1-6; D is undetermined. The receptor was derived from a man aged 50-60 years in good health and CMV-seropositive. CDR3 protein: CASSIPGISSPLHF. The CDR3 region has the DNA TGTGCCAGCAGCATTCCCGGGATCTCTTCACCCCTCCACTTT.